Listed below are T cell receptor beta chains from one sample, sequenced in a study of blood T cells in healthy people across ages. TCRdb re-analysed the 5' RACE reads in MiXCR, keeping a single row per CDR3 protein. The table includes more than 500,000 distinct CDR3 sequences, 27% detected once. Sequenced material: blood. Source of these receptors: an older woman in good health. CDR3s include the opening cysteine and the closing phenylalanine or tryptophan. D genes are given only for firm matches. The listing skips clone size in some rows; elsewhere it reads once, few, many or a size class.

J gene,clone size,D gene,V gene,CDR3 DNA,CDR3 protein
TRBJ1-4,few,-,TRBV28,TGTGCCAGCAGCCCCTCTCGTGCAAGGGAAAAACTGTTTTTT,CASSPSRAREKLFF
TRBJ2-1,-,-,TRBV6-5,TGTGCCAGCTCGGAATACGGCGCCTACAATGAGCAGTTCTTC,CASSEYGAYNEQFF
TRBJ2-5,few,-,TRBV4-3,TGCGCCAGCAGCCAAGGGTTACAGCAAGAGACCCAGTACTTC,CASSQGLQQETQYF
TRBJ2-1,-,-,TRBV6-6,TGTGCCAGCAGCAGACAGGAGTACAATGAGCAGTTCTTC,CASSRQEYNEQFF
TRBJ1-1,-,TRBD1,TRBV29-1,TGCAGCGGCGGACAGGGAGTAGGTGAAGCTTTCTTT,CSGGQGVGEAFF
TRBJ2-4,many,TRBD2,TRBV7-6,TGTGCCAGCAGCCCGGGGCGGGGGGGAATACTTTACATTCAGTACTTC,CASSPGRGGILYIQYF
TRBJ2-4,few,TRBD1,TRBV6-2/TRBV6-3,TGTGCCAGCACCCCCGACAGGGATCTTTCCAAAAACATTCAGTACTTC,CASTPDRDLSKNIQYF
TRBJ1-2,-,TRBD1,TRBV7-2,TGTGCCAGCAGCCCCAGGGGGACGAGGGGCTACACCTTC,CASSPRGTRGYTF
TRBJ2-3,-,TRBD2,TRBV5-6,TGTGCCAGCAGCTTGGCCCTTGGTTCTAGCGGGTACCTTCTAGATACGCAGTATTTT,CASSLALGSSGYLLDTQYF
TRBJ2-7,few,-,TRBV7-2,TGTGCCAGCAGCTTAGGGTACAGGAGCCACGAGCAGTACTTC,CASSLGYRSHEQYF
TRBJ2-2,few,-,TRBV20-1,TGCAGTGCGAATCCAGCCGGGGGCCCGAACACCGGGGAGCTGTTTTTT,CSANPAGGPNTGELFF
TRBJ1-5,few,-,TRBV11-2,TGTGCCAGCAGCTTATCTGCCGGGGTCAATCAGCCCCAGCATTTT,CASSLSAGVNQPQHF
TRBJ1-4,few,-,TRBV20-1,TGCAGTGCGAACGAGAACCAGGGTGAAAACCTGTTTTTT,CSANENQGENLFF
TRBJ2-3,-,TRBD2,TRBV20-1,TGCAGTGCTGCTAGCGGGATGGGCACAGATACGCAGTATTTT,CSAASGMGTDTQYF
TRBJ2-1,few,-,TRBV12-5,TGTGCTAGTGGGGGGCCCTACAATGAGCAGTTCTTC,CASGGPYNEQFF
TRBJ1-3,few,-,TRBV4-2,TGTGCCAGCAGCCGGGGTTTTGGAAACACCATATATTTT,CASSRGFGNTIYF
TRBJ2-5,few,-,TRBV7-9,TGTGCCCAAGGGGAGACCCAGTACTTC,CAQGETQYF
TRBJ2-1,few,-,TRBV6-1,TGTGCCAGCAGCAAAGAGAATGAGCAGTTCTTC,CASSKENEQFF
TRBJ1-2,few,TRBD1,TRBV6-1,TGTGCCAGCAGTCGCTCCGGGACAGGGGGTGCGAATGGCTACACCTTC,CASSRSGTGGANGYTF
TRBJ2-7,-,-,TRBV10-3,TGTGCCATCAGTGGCCAGGGTGAGCAGTACTTC,CAISGQGEQYF
TRBJ2-1,few,TRBD2,TRBV7-3,TGTGCCAGCAGCCCCGGGGGGGGGCAGTACAATGAGCAGTTCTTC,CASSPGGGQYNEQFF